The 14 T cell receptor beta chains reported below all come from one sample, sequenced in a study of T cells in Graves' hyperthyroidism and ophthalmopathy. The CDR3 regions of TCR beta were amplified from RNA transcripts. Primed by the HTBI set, a first-round RT-PCR was run on the TCR CDR3. TCRdb recomputed calls from the multiplex PCR reads with MiXCR, one row per CDR3 protein. The table lists roughly 400,000 distinct CDR3 sequences, more than 12% of them singletons, with 25% to 30% in the top ten. Input material: blood. These receptors were taken from a middle-aged man with Graves' ophthalmopathy.

The chain employs TRBV7-6 and TRBJ1-5; 7 nucleotides line up with TRBD1. V lost 1 base and J lost 4; bases outside the gene matches: 13. The germline gives CDR1 SGHVS, CDR2 FNYEAQ. CDR3 length equals 18 residues. The CDR3 DNA is TGTGCCAGCAGCTTAGGTGCGGGTCTACAGGGGACGAATCAGCCCCAGCATTTT. Protein: CASSLGAGLQGTNQPQHF.

The table lists this clonotype with many counts. The chain employs TRBV2 and TRBJ2-7; 7 positions agree with TRBD2. From germline, CDR1 is SNHLY and CDR2 FYNNEI. J gave up 0 bases and V 7 bases, and 6 bases lay outside the gene matches. The CDR3 totals 14 residues. The CDR3 loop is CASNLLATSYEQYF. CDR3 sequence (DNA): TGTGCCAGCAACCTACTAGCGACCTCCTACGAGCAGTACTTC.

This clonotype appeared many times. The chain joins TRBV3-1 to TRBJ2-1; D unresolved. This CDR3 has 13 residues. V lost 0 bases to trimming and J lost 4 bases, with 4 bases between them. Germline V lookup: CDR1 LGHDT, CDR2 YNNKEL (reference sequence). CDR3 sequence: CASSQDQYNEQFF. For the CDR3, the DNA is TGTGCCAGCAGCCAAGATCAGTACAATGAGCAGTTCTTC.

There are a few counts of this clonotype. Here the CDR3 omits its conserved ending phenylalanine or tryptophan, so a read error is the likely source. This sequence joins TRBV12-3 or TRBV12-4 and TRBJ2-7, with D perhaps TRBD2 (5 bases). CDR3 size: 14 residues. Trimming pared 6 bases from V and 7 bases from J, leaving 19 bases between. The CDR3 nucleotides read TGTGCCAGCAGCTCGGACCTATACTGGAGGGAGCAGTACCTC. It specifies CASSSDLYWREQYL.

J is TRBJ2-6 and V is TRBV6-1, with D possibly being TRBD1 (5 bases). V lost 1 base to trimming and J lost 1 base, with 11 bases between them. Germline CDR1 MNHNS, CDR2 SASEGT. CDR3 length equals 17 residues. In DNA form, the CDR3 reads TGTGCCAGCAGTGAAGGTACAGGATTGTCTGGGGCCAACGTCCTGACTTTC. This gives the protein CASSEGTGLSGANVLTF.

The CDR3 sequence: CASSTFDRAASGNTIYF. The DNA of the CDR3 is TGTGCCAGCAGCACCTTCGACAGGGCAGCTTCTGGAAACACCATATATTTT. The gene calls are TRBV9 and TRBJ1-3; 7 nucleotides agree with TRBD1. Germline values: CDR1 SGDLS, CDR2 YYNGEE. The length of the CDR3 is 17 residues. V shed 4 bases, J shed 1 base, and the junction held 11 bases outside the gene matches.

This clonotype was recorded many times. This chain joins TRBV30 and TRBJ2-7; D gene uncertain. The CDR3 consists of 13 residues. Germline CDR1 GTSNPN, CDR2 SVGIG (reference sequence). V lost 2 bases, J lost 3 bases, and 11 bases lay in between. The CDR3 here is CAWSFSRSYEQYF. The CDR3 DNA is TGTGCCTGGAGTTTCTCGCGGAGCTACGAGCAGTACTTC.

The rearrangement uses TRBV19 and TRBJ1-2; the match to TRBD1 covers 9 bases. Per the germline V gene, CDR1 is LNHDA and CDR2 is SQIVND (reference sequence). CDR3 length equals 12 residues. The V and J ends lost 8 bases and 4 bases, in that order; junction bases with no gene match: 2. Here the CDR3 reads CASGDRVYGYTF. In DNA, the CDR3 is TGTGCCAGTGGGGACAGGGTCTATGGCTACACCTTC.

The CDR3 DNA reads TGTGCCAGTAGCCCTGGGACGGTCTCGAACGGGGAGCTGTTTTTT. Residues: CASSPGTVSNGELFF. The chain combines TRBV19 with TRBJ2-2; TRBD1 or TRBD2 may be the D gene (5 bases each). The CDR3 totals 15 residues. Trimming stripped 6 bases from V and 7 bases from J, with 18 bases between. CDR1 LNHDA and CDR2 SQIVND come from the germline V gene (reference sequence).

The rearrangement joins TRBV19 to TRBJ1-5; no firm D call. Germline values: CDR1 LNHDA, CDR2 SQIVND (reference sequence). The V and J ends lost 7 bases and 0 bases respectively, with 10 bases between them. The CDR3 runs 14 residues. This CDR3 reads CASMNSYSNQPQHF. CDR3 bases: TGTGCCAGTATGAACAGCTATAGCAATCAGCCCCAGCATTTT.

The sample holds many counts of this clonotype. The chain uses TRBV19 and TRBJ1-5, with D possibly TRBD1 on 6 matching bases. The CDR3 has 15 residues. Germline V gives CDR1 LNHDA, CDR2 SQIVND (reference sequence). V lost 6 bases and J 2 bases, leaving 14 bases between the germline ends. CDR3 sequence reads: CASSLTGQRNQPQHF. CDR3 in DNA: TGTGCCAGTAGCCTAACGGGACAACGCAATCAGCCCCAGCATTTT. The variable domain in full, completed from reference TRBV19 and TRBJ1-5, reads DGGITQSPKYLFRKEGQNVTLSCEQNLNHDAMYWYRQDPGQGLRLIYYSQIVNDFQKGDIAEGYSVSREKKESFPLTVTSAQKNPTAFYLCASSLTGQRNQPQHFGDGTRLSIL.

Many counts were recorded for this clonotype. The gene calls are TRBV6-1 and TRBJ2-3, with D possibly called TRBD1 or TRBD2 (5 bases each). Germline values: CDR1 MNHNS, CDR2 SASEGT. The ends were cut back, 5 bases at V and 3 bases at J, with 15 bases in the middle. This CDR3 is built from 15 residues. The CDR3 DNA is TGTGCCAGCAGTTGGGAGCAGGGTGGAACAGATACGCAGTATTTT. Translation gives CASSWEQGGTDTQYF.

In this sample, this clonotype turned up many times. The CDR3 protein is CASSLALGLAQNEQFF. The CDR3 region has the DNA TGTGCCAGCAGCTTGGCCCTCGGGCTAGCTCAAAATGAGCAGTTCTTC. The rearrangement joins TRBV5-5 to TRBJ2-1; perhaps TRBD2 as D (5 bases). CDR3 length: 16 residues. Trimming removed 0 bases from V and 7 bases from J, with 17 bases in between. Looked up from germline, CDR1 is SGHKS and CDR2 is YYEKEE (reference sequence).

V is TRBV5-1 and J is TRBJ2-3; 11 nucleotides align to TRBD2. J lost 3 bases, V lost 2 bases, and 5 bases had no gene match. Germline loops: CDR1 SGHRS, CDR2 YFSETQ. This CDR3 comprises 16 residues. The DNA of the CDR3 is TGCGCCAGCAGCTTCCCTAGCGGGAGGAGGACAGATACGCAGTATTTT. This gives the protein CASSFPSGRRTDTQYF.